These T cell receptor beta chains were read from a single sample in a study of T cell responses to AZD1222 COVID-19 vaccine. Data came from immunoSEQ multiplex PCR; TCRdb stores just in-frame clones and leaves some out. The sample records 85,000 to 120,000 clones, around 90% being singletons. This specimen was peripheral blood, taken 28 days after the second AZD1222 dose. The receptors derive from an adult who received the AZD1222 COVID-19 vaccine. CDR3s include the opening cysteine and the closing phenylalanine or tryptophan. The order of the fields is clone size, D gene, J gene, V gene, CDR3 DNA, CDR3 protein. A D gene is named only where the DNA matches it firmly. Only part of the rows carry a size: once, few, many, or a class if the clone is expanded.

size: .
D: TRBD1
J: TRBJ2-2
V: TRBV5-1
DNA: TGCGCCAGCATCGGACAGGGGATCGGCACCGGGGAGCTGTTTTTT
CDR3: CASIGQGIGTGELFF

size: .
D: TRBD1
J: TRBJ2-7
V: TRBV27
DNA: TGTGCCAGCAGTTTTCTCCCCGGGACAGATTACTACGAGCAGTACTTC
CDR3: CASSFLPGTDYYEQYF

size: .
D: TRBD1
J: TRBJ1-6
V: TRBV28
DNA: TGTGCCAGCAGTCGGGACAGGAATTCACCCCTCCACTTT
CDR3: CASSRDRNSPLHF

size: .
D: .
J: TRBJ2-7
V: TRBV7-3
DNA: TGTGCCAGCAGCCCAGGAACGGGGGAGCAGTACTTC
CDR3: CASSPGTGEQYF

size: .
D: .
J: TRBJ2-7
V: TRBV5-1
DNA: TGCGCCAGCAGATCAAACGAGCAGTACTTC
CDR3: CASRSNEQYF

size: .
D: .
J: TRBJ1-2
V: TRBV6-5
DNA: TGTGCCAGCAGTACGGATCAGGATACCTTCTATGGCTACACCTTC
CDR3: CASSTDQDTFYGYTF

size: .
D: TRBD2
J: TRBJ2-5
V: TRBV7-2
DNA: TGTGCCAGCAGCTTTACTAGCGGGGGGGAGACCCAGTACTTC
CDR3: CASSFTSGGETQYF

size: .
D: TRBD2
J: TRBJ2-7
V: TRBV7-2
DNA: TGTGCCAGCAGCTTAGAACTAGCGGACTCCTACGAGCAGTACTTC
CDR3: CASSLELADSYEQYF

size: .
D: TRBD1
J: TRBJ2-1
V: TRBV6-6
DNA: TGTGCCAGCAGTTACGGGACAGGGGTCTCCTACAATGAGCAGTTCTTC
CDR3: CASSYGTGVSYNEQFF

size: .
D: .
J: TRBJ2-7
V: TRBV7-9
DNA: TGTGCCAGCAGCTTATGGACGGATCGAGCATACGAGCAGTACTTC
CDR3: CASSLWTDRAYEQYF

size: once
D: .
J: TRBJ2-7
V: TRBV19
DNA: TGTGCCAGTAGTTCCCCGCAGGGTAGGTCCTACGAGCAGTACTTC
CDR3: CASSSPQGRSYEQYF

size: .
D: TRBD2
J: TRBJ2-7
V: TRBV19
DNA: TGTGCCAGTAGTCTCCCCTTTGGAGCGGGGGGTTCCTACGAGCAGTACTTC
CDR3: CASSLPFGAGGSYEQYF

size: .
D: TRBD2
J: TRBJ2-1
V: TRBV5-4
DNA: TGTGCCAGCAGCGCGGGAGCGGGGGGGCGAAATGAGCAGTTCTTC
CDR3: CASSAGAGGRNEQFF

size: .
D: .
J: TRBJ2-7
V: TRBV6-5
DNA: TGTGCCAGCAGTTACGGTGGGGGGGCGAACTACGAGCAGTACTTC
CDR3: CASSYGGGANYEQYF

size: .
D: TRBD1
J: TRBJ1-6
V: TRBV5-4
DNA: TGTGCCAGCAGCTTGGGGGGTGGACAGGGAGAAGGCTCACCCCTCCACTTT
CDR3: CASSLGGGQGEGSPLHF

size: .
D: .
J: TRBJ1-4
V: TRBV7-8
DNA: TGTGCCAGCAGCTTAGATCCGCGGGGGATGAATGAAAAACTGTTTTTT
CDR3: CASSLDPRGMNEKLFF

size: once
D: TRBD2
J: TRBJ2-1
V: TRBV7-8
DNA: TGTGCCAGCAGCTTTCGCGGGGGTAATGAGCAGTTCTTC
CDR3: CASSFRGGNEQFF

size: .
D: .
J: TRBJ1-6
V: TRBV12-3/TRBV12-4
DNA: TGTGCCAGCAGTTTTTTGGGGTATTCACCCCTCCACTTT
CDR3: CASSFLGYSPLHF

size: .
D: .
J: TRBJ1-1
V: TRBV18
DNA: TGTGCCAGCTCACCCAAGTCTGGAGGGGGCACTGAAGCTTTCTTT
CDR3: CASSPKSGGGTEAFF

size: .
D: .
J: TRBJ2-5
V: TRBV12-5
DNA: TGTGCTAGTGGTTTGGGATTGGAGACCCAGTACTTC
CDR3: CASGLGLETQYF

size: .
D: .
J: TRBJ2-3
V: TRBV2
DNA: TGTGCCAGCAGTGTTAGCAGGGTCGAGGGCACAGATACGCAGTATTTT
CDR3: CASSVSRVEGTDTQYF

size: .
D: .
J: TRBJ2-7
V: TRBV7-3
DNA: TGTGCCAGCAGCTTAGTCGCAGGGTCCTACGAGCAGTACTTC
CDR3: CASSLVAGSYEQYF

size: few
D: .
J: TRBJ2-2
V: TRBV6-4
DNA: TGTGCCAGCAGTGACTCGGGGGAAAACACCGGGGAGCTGTTTTTT
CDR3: CASSDSGENTGELFF

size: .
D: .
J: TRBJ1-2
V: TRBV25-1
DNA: TGTGCCAGCAGTGCGGGTTTTGGCTACACCTTC
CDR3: CASSAGFGYTF

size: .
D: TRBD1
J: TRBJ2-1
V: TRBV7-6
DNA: TGTGCCAGCAGCTGGGGACCGGGACAGGGGGGCAATGAGCAGTTCTTC
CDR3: CASSWGPGQGGNEQFF

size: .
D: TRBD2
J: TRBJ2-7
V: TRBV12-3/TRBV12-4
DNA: TGTGCCAGTCGGGGGGGATCCTACGAGCAGTACTTC
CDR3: CASRGGSYEQYF